This T cell receptor beta chain was recovered during a study of regulatory T cells in long-lasting Graves disease. Study results and caveats: Compared with new cases, persistent Graves' patients showed reduced TCR diversity. Under persistent disease, TRBV28, TRBJ1-2 and TRBJ2-5 were used preferentially.

Only a few counts were recorded for this clonotype. Its target is not known. Researchers made TCR beta libraries by using iRepertoire HTBI primers and running Arm-PCR on CDR3 regions. One entry per CDR3 protein, called by TCRdb with MiXCR from the multiplex PCR reads. The sample lists about 540,000 distinct CDR3 sequences, 13% occurring once. This CDR3 region has 11 residues. Germline CDR1 reads DFQATT; CDR2 reads SNEGSKA (reference sequence). V gave up 5 bases and J gave up 3 bases, with 7 bases separating them. Time point indicated: newly diagnosed GD, antithyroid drugs for less than 3 months. Generation of the TCR library employed RNA extracted from PBMCs. Graves' disease diagnosis used American Thyroid Association guidelines. The sample was also linked to a second study, of T cells in Graves' hyperthyroidism and ophthalmopathy. That report notes: A first-round RT-PCR of the TCR CDR3 used the HTBI primer set.

The sequence was obtained from a young man with Graves disease. The sample here was peripheral blood mononuclear cells (PBMCs), taken at new diagnosis, from a patient treated with antithyroid drugs. The genes are TRBV20-1 and TRBJ1-2, with unresolved D. CDR3 coding DNA: TGCAGTGCTCCTGTCGACTATGGCTACACCTTC. Translating it yields CSAPVDYGYTF.